Each of the 12 T cell receptor beta chains below was sequenced from the same sample in a study of shared clonotypes between healthy human individuals. Repertoires were generated with immunoSEQ multiplex PCR, while TCRdb's copy carries only in-frame clones and drops some. The sample lists some 2,500,000 clones, over 85% occurring once. Sequenced: naive CD4+ T cells from PBMCs. The subset was: CD45RA+ positively selected. The receptors derive from a man aged 18 to 30 in good health. Some clones in this sample may be carry-over from other donors' samples.

This clone was seen once. The V call is TRBV9, the J call TRBJ2-2; TRBD1 matches 7 bases. The CDR3 loop spans 15 amino acids. Germline V gene sequence: CDR1 SGDLS, CDR2 YYNGEE. V lost 3 bases, J lost 2 bases, and 4 bases stayed unmatched. CDR3 protein: CASSERTGNTGELFF. Written as DNA, the CDR3 is TGTGCCAGCAGCGAAAGGACAGGAAACACCGGGGAGCTGTTTTTT.

The chain combines TRBV4-1 with TRBJ1-1; TRBD1 might be the D (5 bases). This CDR3 comprises 14 residues. Per germline, CDR1 MGHRA and CDR2 YSYEKL. Trimming stripped 3 bases from V and 8 bases from J, with 16 bases between. CDR3 in amino acids: CASSHGRETVEAFF. CDR3 nucleotide sequence: TGCGCCAGCAGCCACGGCCGAGAGACAGTAGAAGCTTTCTTT.

The rearrangement links TRBV7-6 to TRBJ1-5; no clear D gene. Germline V gives CDR1 SGHVS, CDR2 FNYEAQ. Between the trimmed V and J ends, which lost 5 bases and 1 base, there was a span of 9 bases. This CDR3 contains 14 residues. CDR3 DNA sequence: TGTGCCAGCAGCAGAGGGTCGAGCAATCAGCCCCAGCATTTT. It codes for CASSRGSSNQPQHF.

The chain has TRBV7-2 and TRBJ1-1, with D perhaps TRBD1 (5 bases). With 1 base removed from V and 7 bases from J, the gap between germline ends came to 10 bases. The CDR3 contains 13 residues. Germline V CDR1 and CDR2: SGHTA, FQGNSA. The CDR3 loop is CASSLVGGHEAFF. Here the CDR3 DNA reads TGTGCCAGCAGCTTAGTAGGAGGACATGAAGCTTTCTTT.

V usage is TRBV7-3 and J usage is TRBJ1-1; D unresolved. This CDR3 has 14 amino acids. In germline, CDR1 is SGHTA, CDR2 FQGTGA. V lost 2 bases to trimming and J lost 6 bases, with 13 bases between them. The CDR3 here is CASSLLGREAEAFF. The CDR3, as DNA: TGTGCCAGCAGCTTACTCGGGAGGGAAGCTGAAGCTTTCTTT.

This clone was recorded once. In nucleotides, the CDR3 is TGCAGTGTCAGGGGTTACAATGAGCAGTTCTTC. Encoded protein: CSVRGYNEQFF. This chain joins TRBV20-1 and TRBJ2-1; tentative D call: TRBD1 (6 bases). The length of the CDR3 is 11 residues. V dropped 7 bases and J dropped 4 bases, with 8 bases sitting between them. Germline V gene sequence: CDR1 DFQATT, CDR2 SNEGSKA (reference sequence).

The rearrangement links TRBV4-1 to TRBJ2-1; D might be TRBD1 (6 bases). The germline gives CDR1 MGHRA, CDR2 YSYEKL. V lost 3 bases and J lost 4, with 16 bases in between. This CDR3 is 16 amino acids long. The CDR3: CASSQGGRGTYNEQFF. Written as DNA, the CDR3 is TGCGCCAGCAGCCAGGGTGGTAGGGGGACATACAATGAGCAGTTCTTC.

This chain connects TRBV7-9 to TRBJ1-1, with TRBD1 as a possible D gene (5 bases). Trimming left V 2 bases short and J 6 bases short, with 10 bases between. The CDR3 contains 13 residues. The germline gives CDR1 SEHNR, CDR2 FQNEAQ (reference sequence). The CDR3 DNA sequence: TGTGCCAGCAGCTTAATGGGGGATGCTGAAGCTTTCTTT. This codes for CASSLMGDAEAFF.

CDR3 nucleotides: TGTGCCATAGGGGAACGCTCGGGCAATCAGCCCCAGCATTTT. Protein product: CAIGERSGNQPQHF. The chain couples TRBV19 to TRBJ1-5, with a tentative D call TRBD1 (5 bases). Germline CDR1 is LNHDA and CDR2 is SQIVND (reference sequence). CDR3 size: 14 residues. Trimming removed 10 bases at V and 2 bases at J, with 15 bases between.

The rearrangement links TRBV7-2 to TRBJ2-1; D is possibly TRBD1 (5 bases). The CDR3 spans 15 residues. V shed 1 base and J shed 4 bases, with 11 bases lying between them. Germline assignment: CDR1 SGHTA and CDR2 FQGNSA. For the CDR3, the DNA is TGTGCCAGCAGCTTAGGGACAAGAGTTTACAATGAGCAGTTCTTC. This gives the protein CASSLGTRVYNEQFF.

This clone was found once. The chain uses TRBV9 and TRBJ2-7; D assignment may be TRBD1 or TRBD2 (7 bases each). CDR1 and CDR2 from the germline V gene are SGDLS and YYNGEE. This CDR3 spans 14 amino acids. V lost 4 bases and J 7 bases, leaving 18 bases between the germline ends. CDR3 coding DNA: TGTGCCAGCAGCTACGGACCCCAGGGGGGGGAGCAGTACTTC. It encodes CASSYGPQGGEQYF. The full variable domain, with the rest looked up from reference TRBV9 and TRBJ2-7, is DSGVTQTPKHLITATGQRVTLRCSPRSGDLSVYWYQQSLDQGLQFLIQYYNGEERAKGNILERFSAQQFPDLHSELNLSSLELGDSALYFCASSYGPQGGEQYFGPGTRLTVT.

The rearrangement uses TRBV5-1 and TRBJ2-2, with 7 positions matching TRBD2. CDR1 and CDR2 from the germline V gene are SGHRS and YFSETQ. CDR3 length: 15 amino acids. Germline trimming cut 1 base from V and 6 bases from J; bases unmatched to any gene: 6. The CDR3 DNA sequence: TGCGCCAGCAGCTTGTCAGCGGGAAGTGCCGGGGAGCTGTTTTTT. Translating gives CASSLSAGSAGELFF.